A single sample gave rise to the 27 T cell receptor beta chains below, sequenced in a study of blood T cell repertoires in COVID-19. Using immunoSEQ multiplex PCR, the repertoire was profiled, and TCRdb retains in-frame clones only, with some absent. The data contain 200,000 to 250,000 clones, about 88% of them seen just once; the ten biggest clones take up roughly 10%. The source material was peripheral blood. The origin of the receptors is a woman between 50 and 59 years old with COVID-19, enrolled during active disease.

The chain combines TRBV4-1 with TRBJ2-7, with D possibly being TRBD1 (5 bases). Germline CDR1 and CDR2: MGHRA and YSYEKL. Trimming removed 1 base from V and 5 bases from J, with 15 bases in between. CDR3 length equals 15 residues. CDR3 DNA: TGCGCCAGCAGCCAAGGGCAGGGCTTAGGGAACGAGCAGTACGTC. Its protein product is CASSQGQGLGNEQYV.

The DNA of the CDR3 is TGTGCCATCTCAGACAGGCTCTCCTACAATGAGCAGTTCTTC. The encoded protein is CAISDRLSYNEQFF. The rearrangement uses TRBV28 and TRBJ2-1, with D maybe TRBD1 (6 bases). The CDR3 is 14 amino acids. The V end lost 10 bases, the J end lost 0 bases, and 13 bases lay between the germline ends. In germline, CDR1 is MDHEN, CDR2 SYDVKM.

V gene TRBV5-8 combines with J gene TRBJ1-1, with TRBD1 as a possible D gene (5 bases). V lost 2 bases, J lost 6 bases, and 20 bases lay in between. This CDR3 contains 16 residues. The germline V gene has CDR1 SGHTS and CDR2 YDEGEE. The DNA of the CDR3 is TGTGCCAGCAGCTTTCGTGGGGGGAACGGAGAGGCTGAAGCTTTCTTT. Its translation is CASSFRGGNGEAEAFF.

V and J are TRBV7-2 and TRBJ1-3, with D possibly being TRBD1 (5 bases). V was shortened by 5 bases and J by 5 bases, with 16 bases between the two germline ends. The CDR3 totals 15 residues. Germline CDR1 and CDR2: SGHTA and FQGNSA. The CDR3 loop is CASSPASGPRNTIYF. Here the CDR3 DNA reads TGTGCCAGCAGCCCAGCTTCAGGGCCGCGAAACACCATATATTTT.

This clone came up a few times. The V call is TRBV6-6, the J call TRBJ1-3; D might be TRBD1 (6 bases). V lost 6 bases and J lost 0, with 15 bases in between. This CDR3 is built from 16 residues. In germline, CDR1 is MNHNY, CDR2 SVGAGI (reference sequence). CDR3 residues: CASRPRGLNSGNTIYF. The CDR3 region has the DNA TGTGCCAGCAGGCCCAGGGGCCTCAACTCTGGAAACACCATATATTTT.

The V and J genes are TRBV19 and TRBJ2-5, with D possibly being TRBD2 (6 bases). CDR3 size: 14 residues. The germline V gene has CDR1 LNHDA and CDR2 SQIVND (reference sequence). Trimming pared 3 bases from V and 0 bases from J, leaving 8 bases between. CDR3 amino acids: CASSIGGNQETQYF. The CDR3 coding sequence is TGTGCCAGTAGTATCGGGGGTAACCAAGAGACCCAGTACTTC.

This chain joins TRBV19 and TRBJ1-2; 10 bases map to TRBD1. J was trimmed by 0 bases and V by 8 bases; bases with no gene match: 21. CDR1 is LNHDA and CDR2 is SQIVND in the germline V gene (reference sequence). The CDR3 is 20 residues long. The DNA of the CDR3 is TGTGCCAGTCAAGGGGTGTTGAGGAACGGGACAGGGGCTCCTAACTATGGCTACACCTTC. It encodes CASQGVLRNGTGAPNYGYTF.

J is TRBJ1-1 and V is TRBV12-3 or TRBV12-4; maybe TRBD1 (6 bases). The CDR3 has 13 amino acids. Trimming left V 1 base short and J 4 bases short, with 7 bases between. For the CDR3, the DNA is TGTGCCAGCAGTTTAGGGGGGCTCACTGAAGCTTTCTTT. Its protein product is CASSLGGLTEAFF.

This chain links TRBV10-3 with TRBJ1-2; 7 nucleotides line up with TRBD1. CDR1 ENHRY and CDR2 SYGVKD come from the germline V gene. After removal of 2 bases from V and 7 bases from J, the junction contained 4 bases not matched to a gene. The length of the CDR3 is 13 residues. The DNA for the CDR3 is TGTGCCATCAGTGAGGACAGGGTGAGTGGCTACACCTTC. As protein: CAISEDRVSGYTF.

The chain joins TRBV2 to TRBJ2-7; TRBD1 matches 8 bases. Germline-derived CDR1 and CDR2 are SNHLY and FYNNEI. Losses at the gene ends were 5 bases for V and 3 bases for J; bases not matched to a gene: 6. The CDR3 totals 14 residues. CDR3 amino acids: CASSYGQGFYEQYF. In DNA, the CDR3 is TGTGCCAGCAGTTACGGACAGGGTTTCTACGAGCAGTACTTC. Full variable domain (remainder filled in from reference TRBV2 and TRBJ2-7): EPEVTQTPSHQVTQMGQEVILRCVPISNHLYFYWYRQILGQKVEFLVSFYNNEISEKSEIFDDQFSVERPDGSNFTLKIRSTKLEDSAMYFCASSYGQGFYEQYFGPGTRLTVT.

The chain couples TRBV5-6 to TRBJ1-6, with a weak D call TRBD1 (6 bases). The CDR3 is 15 amino acids. Trimming shortened V by 3 bases and J by 10 bases, and 17 bases separated the two germline ends. Germline V CDR1 and CDR2: SGHDT, YYEEEE. For the CDR3, the DNA is TGTGCCAGCAGCTCTCGACTCACAGGGTTATCACCCCTCCACTTT. Translating it yields CASSSRLTGLSPLHF.

The genes are TRBV6-6 and TRBJ2-6; D is perhaps TRBD1 (6 bases). Trimming shortened V by 6 bases and J by 0 bases, and 12 bases separated the two germline ends. The germline CDR1 and CDR2 sequences are MNHNY and SVGAGI (reference sequence). The CDR3 totals 16 residues. Written as DNA, the CDR3 is TGTGCCAGCAGCTTTGGACAGACCTCTGGGGCCAACGTCCTGACTTTC. It specifies CASSFGQTSGANVLTF.

With regard to this clone: A junction boundary mismatches the germline segment, possibly from a read error. The genes are TRBV24-1 and TRBJ2-3, with a possible D match to TRBD2 (7 bases). Germline lookup yields CDR1 KGHDR and CDR2 SFDVKD. The CDR3 has 16 residues. CDR3 residues: CATSDLGGGGTGTQYF. CDR3 DNA sequence: TGTGCCACCAGTGATTTGGGGGGCGGGGGAACAGGTACGCAGTATTTT.

The chain has TRBV5-1 and TRBJ1-1, with TRBD1 matching 9 bases. The CDR3 runs 16 residues. V shed 2 bases and J 1 base; nucleotides not matched to a gene: 6. CDR1 is SGHRS, CDR2 YFSETQ, per germline. The DNA of the CDR3 is TGCGCCAGCAGCTTAGGACAGGGGATAAGGAACACTGAAGCTTTCTTT. Amino acids: CASSLGQGIRNTEAFF.

The chain has TRBV5-1 and TRBJ1-2; D is undetermined. CDR3 length: 12 residues. In germline, CDR1 is SGHRS, CDR2 YFSETQ. Between the trimmed V and J ends, which lost 0 bases and 6 bases, there was a span of 6 bases. CDR3: CASSLDIDGYTF. The CDR3 coding sequence is TGCGCCAGCAGCTTGGACATTGATGGCTACACCTTC.

V usage is TRBV14 and J usage is TRBJ1-2; a possible D gene is TRBD1 (6 bases). Trimming stripped 4 bases from V and 6 bases from J, with 12 bases between. CDR1 and CDR2 from the germline V gene are SGHDN and FVKESK. The CDR3 has 13 residues. The CDR3 reads CASSPTGLHGYTF. The CDR3 DNA is TGTGCCAGCAGCCCCACAGGGCTCCATGGCTACACCTTC.

The V gene is TRBV6-5, the J gene TRBJ2-7, with D maybe TRBD2 (7 bases). V lost 7 bases and J 4 bases, leaving 20 bases between the germline ends. Per the germline V gene, CDR1 is MNHEY and CDR2 is SVGAGI. The CDR3 covers 15 residues. Here the CDR3 reads CASTRSGEGVYEQYF. In DNA, the CDR3 is TGTGCCAGCACGAGGAGCGGGGAGGGGGTTTACGAGCAGTACTTC.

The chain couples TRBV14 to TRBJ2-1; D is unresolved. The CDR3 extends over 15 amino acids. Germline lookup yields CDR1 SGHDN and CDR2 FVKESK. The germline V and J ends were trimmed by 1 base and 0 bases, with 7 bases remaining between them. CDR3 sequence (DNA): TGTGCCAGCAGCCAAGTGTGGAGCTCCTACAATGAGCAGTTCTTC. Translating gives CASSQVWSSYNEQFF.

The chain is built from TRBV7-2 and TRBJ1-4; no reliable D call. V was cut by 5 bases and J by 10 bases, with 20 bases left in between. The germline V gene encodes CDR1 SGHTA and CDR2 FQGNSA. CDR3 length equals 15 residues. The CDR3, as DNA: TGTGCCAGCAGCCAAGACGGAGCGGTGCGGGGAAAACTGTTTTTT. As protein: CASSQDGAVRGKLFF.

The chain joins TRBV10-2 to TRBJ1-5; no clear D gene. This CDR3 spans 12 amino acids. The germline V and J ends were trimmed by 2 bases and 5 bases, with 4 bases remaining between them. Germline V CDR1 and CDR2: WSHSY, SAAADI. The CDR3 sequence: CASSEGYQPQHF. The CDR3 coding sequence is TGCGCCAGCAGTGAGGGCTATCAGCCCCAGCATTTT.

The chain couples TRBV4-1 to TRBJ2-7; D gene uncertain. CDR3 size: 13 residues. Germline V CDR1 and CDR2: MGHRA, YSYEKL. Trimming left V 1 base short and J 4 bases short, with 8 bases between. DNA of the CDR3: TGCGCCAGCAGCCAAGTAGACGGGTACGAGCAGTACTTC. Its protein is CASSQVDGYEQYF.

V gene TRBV18 combines with J gene TRBJ2-3; 8 bases map to TRBD1. The CDR3 runs 15 residues. Losses at the gene ends were 3 bases for V and 7 bases for J; bases not matched to a gene: 9. Per the germline V gene, CDR1 is KGHSH and CDR2 is LQKENI. DNA of the CDR3: TGTGCCAGCTCACCCTCGCAGGGGGCGCAAAATACGCAGTATTTT. It yields the protein CASSPSQGAQNTQYF.

The V and J genes are TRBV27 and TRBJ2-1; the match to TRBD1 covers 8 bases. Germline loops: CDR1 MNHEY, CDR2 SMNVEV (reference sequence). This CDR3 has 14 residues. J was trimmed by 0 bases and V by 8 bases; bases with no gene match: 3. The CDR3 loop is CASSDRGSYNEQFF. The CDR3 bases are TGTGCCAGCTCCGACAGGGGCTCCTACAATGAGCAGTTCTTC.

The rearrangement links TRBV9 to TRBJ2-3; TRBD2 aligns across 8 bases. CDR1 SGDLS and CDR2 YYNGEE come from the germline V gene. The CDR3 has 15 residues. V lost 3 bases to trimming and J lost 5 bases; unmatched junction nucleotides: 8. The CDR3: CASSATGGREDTQYF. Here the CDR3 DNA reads TGTGCCAGCAGCGCCACGGGGGGGCGGGAAGATACGCAGTATTTT.

The chain couples TRBV6-6 to TRBJ2-5; 7 nucleotides agree with TRBD1. V lost 0 bases, J lost 2 bases, and 6 bases stayed unmatched. CDR1 is MNHNY, CDR2 SVGAGI, per germline (reference sequence). The CDR3 sequence is 16 residues long. The CDR3 sequence: CASSYSIRDSQETQYF. For the CDR3, the DNA is TGTGCCAGCAGTTACTCGATTAGGGACAGTCAAGAGACCCAGTACTTC.

The J gene is TRBJ1-4, the V gene TRBV28, with D perhaps TRBD1 (6 bases). Trimming removed 6 bases at V and 5 bases at J, with 16 bases between. This CDR3 is built from 15 residues. In germline, CDR1 is MDHEN, CDR2 SYDVKM. The CDR3 loop is CASSPQTGVNEKLFF. The CDR3 DNA reads TGTGCCAGCAGCCCTCAGACAGGCGTAAATGAAAAACTGTTTTTT.

V gene TRBV5-1 combines with J gene TRBJ1-4; no clear D. Germline CDR1 SGHRS, CDR2 YFSETQ. The CDR3 runs to 15 residues. Trimming shortened V by 7 bases and J by 0 bases, and 13 bases separated the two germline ends. The CDR3 is CASGEGASTNEKLFF. The CDR3 region has the DNA TGCGCCAGCGGGGAGGGAGCCTCAACTAATGAAAAACTGTTTTTT. The whole variable domain, filled in from reference TRBV5-1 and TRBJ1-4, reads KAGVTQTPRYLIKTRGQQVTLSCSPISGHRSVSWYQQTPGQGLQFLFEYFSETQRNKGNFPGRFSGRQFSNSRSEMNVSTLELGDSALYLCASGEGASTNEKLFFGSGTQLSVL.